There are many counts of the clone carrying this T cell receptor (beta chain). These data come from a study of T-cell reconstitution after alpha-beta-depleted transplantation in children. This sample's TCRbeta library carried unique molecular identifier barcodes. One entry per CDR3 protein, called by TCRdb with MiXCR from the PCR reads. The sample has 400,000 to 500,000 distinct CDR3 sequences, 11% seen once; the top ten hold 4.5% to 6.5%. From germline, CDR1 is MNHEY and CDR2 SMNVEV (reference sequence). The CDR3 consists of 15 residues. Deletions cut 8 bases from V and 7 bases from J, with 21 bases between.

The clonotype originates from a human donor who donated a stem cell graft to a child with acute myeloid leukemia. The rearrangement joins TRBV27 to TRBJ2-1; the D gene is possibly TRBD1 (5 bases). The sequenced sample was PBMCs from the stem cell graft donor, obtained from the stem cell graft. Here the CDR3 reads CASGLWGVSGNEQFF. The DNA of the CDR3 is TGTGCCAGCGGCCTTTGGGGCGTTTCTGGGAATGAGCAGTTCTTC.